Listed here are 27 T cell receptor beta chains from one sample, sequenced in a study of T cell responses to AZD1222 COVID-19 vaccine. Sequenced by immunoSEQ multiplex PCR; TCRdb stores in-frame clones only, minus some. The table shows 150,000 or so clones, with about 91% occurring only once. The source was peripheral blood, collected on day 0 of AZD1222 vaccination. The receptors originated from an adult in good health.

The CDR3 spells CASSLGGAPGHNEQFF. In nucleotides, the CDR3 is TGTGCCAGCAGCTTAGGTGGAGCTCCAGGCCACAATGAGCAGTTCTTC. The chain couples TRBV7-3 to TRBJ2-1; D is unclear. Trimming took 2 bases from V and 5 from J, leaving 16 bases between them. Per the germline V gene, CDR1 is SGHTA and CDR2 is FQGTGA. The CDR3 is 16 amino acids.

The chain uses TRBV5-4 and TRBJ1-2, with 12 bases fitting TRBD1. After removal of 5 bases from V and 8 bases from J, the junction contained 13 bases not matched to a gene. Germline V CDR1 and CDR2: SGHNT, YYREEE (reference sequence). The CDR3 runs 16 residues. CDR3 in DNA: TGTGCCAGCAGGCCTGATTCGGGACAGGGGGCGCAAGGCTACACCTTC. It translates to CASRPDSGQGAQGYTF.

The rearrangement joins TRBV4-1 to TRBJ2-7; the match to TRBD1 covers 8 bases. Germline V lookup: CDR1 MGHRA, CDR2 YSYEKL. The trim removed 0 bases at V and 12 bases at J, leaving 16 bases unmatched. The CDR3 runs 16 residues. CDR3 sequence (DNA): TGCGCCAGCAGCCAAGATGTCCAGGGGGCTTTGTATCCCTCGTACTTC. Translated: CASSQDVQGALYPSYF.

This chain connects TRBV28 to TRBJ1-2; no firm D call. This CDR3 is 18 amino acids long. The germline V and J ends were trimmed by 2 bases and 2 bases, with 21 bases remaining between them. Germline lookup yields CDR1 MDHEN and CDR2 SYDVKM. In DNA, the CDR3 is TGTGCCAGCAGTTTAACAGCGGGTTCCCCCGCAACAAACTATGGCTACACCTTC. This encodes CASSLTAGSPATNYGYTF.

The table lists this clone with a count of one. The CDR3 region has the DNA TGTGCCAGCAGCTTAGAGGGACAGGGGGTATACGAGCAGTACTTC. Translated: CASSLEGQGVYEQYF. The gene calls are TRBV11-2 and TRBJ2-7; the match to TRBD1 covers 11 bases. V shed 0 bases and J 4 bases; nucleotides not matched to a gene: 2. The germline V gene encodes CDR1 SGHAT and CDR2 FQNNGV. This CDR3 comprises 15 residues.

This chain uses TRBV5-1 with TRBJ1-2; TRBD1 might be the D (5 bases). Looked up from germline, CDR1 is SGHRS and CDR2 is YFSETQ. CDR3 size: 13 residues. The V end was cut by 0 bases, the J end by 8 bases, with 11 bases between. CDR3 amino acids: CASSLGRGYGYTF. The CDR3 region has the DNA TGCGCCAGCAGCTTGGGGCGGGGGTACGGCTACACCTTC.

J is TRBJ1-1 and V is TRBV9; TRBD1 aligns across 11 bases. The CDR3 contains 16 residues. V lost 1 base to trimming and J lost 3 bases; unmatched junction nucleotides: 5. CDR1 is SGDLS, CDR2 YYNGEE, per germline. Here the CDR3 DNA reads TGTGCCAGCAGCGTAAGCGGGACAGGGGGGGACACTGAAGCTTTCTTT. This gives the protein CASSVSGTGGDTEAFF.

Only one count was recorded for this clone. This chain joins TRBV28 and TRBJ1-5; 10 positions match TRBD1. V was clipped by 7 bases and J by 0 bases; unmatched bases: 3. This CDR3 region has 15 residues. Germline V gene sequence: CDR1 MDHEN, CDR2 SYDVKM. The CDR3 coding sequence is TGTGCCAGCACCGGGACAGGGGTTAGCAATCAGCCCCAGCATTTT. Amino acids: CASTGTGVSNQPQHF. The complete variable domain, with remaining parts taken from reference TRBV28 and TRBJ1-5, reads DVKVTQSSRYLVKRTGEKVFLECVQDMDHENMFWYRQDPGLGLRLIYFSYDVKMKEKGDIPEGYSVSREKKERFSLILESASTNQTSMYLCASTGTGVSNQPQHFGDGTRLSIL.

This clone was seen more than once but under ten times. The gene calls are TRBV30 and TRBJ1-1; no reliable D call. CDR3 length: 14 amino acids. Germline CDR1 and CDR2: GTSNPN and SVGIG (reference sequence). V shed 7 bases and J shed 1 base, with 16 bases lying between them. CDR3 region: CASRLGGANTEAFF. CDR3 sequence (DNA): TGTGCCTCCCGGCTAGGCGGAGCGAACACTGAAGCTTTCTTT.

The chain couples TRBV27 to TRBJ2-7, with 8 bases matching TRBD1. Germline values: CDR1 MNHEY, CDR2 SMNVEV (reference sequence). The CDR3 totals 14 residues. Unmatched junction bases numbered 11, after V lost 6 bases and J lost 7 bases. CDR3 nucleotide sequence: TGTGCCAGCAGCCTCCAGGGGGCTTCGGGTGAGCAGTACTTC. It is translated as CASSLQGASGEQYF.

The rearrangement joins TRBV25-1 to TRBJ2-1, with unresolved D. This CDR3 has 13 amino acids. Germline V lookup: CDR1 MGHDK, CDR2 SYGVNS. V dropped 1 base and J dropped 5 bases, with 6 bases sitting between them. CDR3 nucleotides: TGTGCCAGCAGTGAATTCTTTGACAATGAGCAGTTCTTC. Translated, it gives CASSEFFDNEQFF.

The chain uses TRBV21-1 and TRBJ1-4. TRBV21-1 is a documented pseudogene. The CDR3 is made up of 14 amino acids. This CDR3 is CASRHRRGEEKLFF. In DNA, the CDR3 is TGTGCCAGCCGCCACAGGAGAGGGGAAGAAAAACTGTTTTTT.

CDR3 protein: CASSTGQATGELFF. CDR3 nucleotide sequence: TGTGCCAGCAGCACGGGACAGGCCACCGGGGAGCTGTTTTTT. The genes are TRBV9 and TRBJ2-2; 8 bases agree with TRBD1. The length of the CDR3 is 14 residues. Germline CDR1 is SGDLS and CDR2 is YYNGEE. The ends lost 4 bases at V and 4 bases at J; junction bases unmatched: 3.

This chain uses TRBV28 with TRBJ1-5, with TRBD1 as a possible D gene (5 bases). Germline V gene sequence: CDR1 MDHEN, CDR2 SYDVKM. The ends were cut back, 6 bases at V and 2 bases at J, with 8 bases in the middle. This CDR3 is built from 13 residues. The CDR3 sequence is CASSQGGNQPQHF. In nucleotides, the CDR3 is TGTGCCAGCAGCCAGGGAGGCAATCAGCCCCAGCATTTT. Complete variable domain (other parts from reference TRBV28 and TRBJ1-5): DVKVTQSSRYLVKRTGEKVFLECVQDMDHENMFWYRQDPGLGLRLIYFSYDVKMKEKGDIPEGYSVSREKKERFSLILESASTNQTSMYLCASSQGGNQPQHFGDGTRLSIL.

The rearrangement joins TRBV28 to TRBJ1-1; no reliable D call. This CDR3 is built from 15 residues. CDR1 and CDR2 (germline): MDHEN, SYDVKM. The ends were cut back, 1 base at V and 1 base at J, with 10 bases in the middle. CDR3 sequence (DNA): TGTGCCAGCAGTTTATTGGACGGACCGAACACTGAAGCTTTCTTT. It specifies CASSLLDGPNTEAFF.

The J gene is TRBJ1-6, the V gene TRBV7-8, with D possibly matching TRBD1 (5 bases). V gave up 0 bases and J gave up 8 bases, with 17 bases separating them. CDR1 SGHVS and CDR2 FQNEAQ come from the germline V gene. CDR3 length: 17 residues. The CDR3 DNA sequence: TGTGCCAGCAGCTTAGCCTGGTACGGGACGGGGGATTCACCCCTCCACTTT. Translation: CASSLAWYGTGDSPLHF.

This clone was found once. The rearrangement uses TRBV7-9 and TRBJ1-2; tentative D call: TRBD1 (5 bases). Trimming pared 6 bases from V and 3 bases from J, leaving 11 bases between. Germline loops: CDR1 SEHNR, CDR2 FQNEAQ (reference sequence). CDR3 length equals 13 residues. CDR3 sequence: CASSSGTYYGYTF. CDR3 nucleotides: TGTGCCAGCAGTTCCGGGACCTACTATGGCTACACCTTC.

The chain employs TRBV7-8 and TRBJ1-1; D gene ambiguous. The germline V gene has CDR1 SGHVS and CDR2 FQNEAQ. Trimming removed 6 bases from V and 1 base from J, with 12 bases in between. The CDR3 contains 14 residues. The CDR3 coding sequence is TGTGCCAGCAGTCTGCGTGCGGCGAACACTGAAGCTTTCTTT. Protein product: CASSLRAANTEAFF.

This chain connects TRBV28 to TRBJ1-6; D is unresolved. Trimming removed 9 bases from V and 2 bases from J, with 8 bases in between. The CDR3 spans 13 residues. Germline assignment: CDR1 MDHEN and CDR2 SYDVKM. This chain's CDR3 is CASQDPYNSPLHF. The CDR3 coding sequence is TGTGCCAGTCAAGATCCCTATAATTCACCCCTCCACTTT.

This rearrangement joins TRBV9 to TRBJ1-4; possibly TRBD1 for D (5 bases). The ends were cut back, 0 bases at V and 4 bases at J, with 10 bases in the middle. CDR3 size: 15 residues. Germline V gives CDR1 SGDLS, CDR2 YYNGEE. CDR3 sequence (DNA): TGTGCCAGCAGCGTAGGTGGGGCTGATAATGAAAAACTGTTTTTT. Protein sequence: CASSVGGADNEKLFF.

This chain links TRBV6-5 with TRBJ2-6, with D perhaps TRBD2 (5 bases). The CDR3 has 15 residues. From germline, CDR1 is MNHEY and CDR2 SVGAGI. V shed 5 bases and J shed 1 base, with 9 bases lying between them. CDR3 nucleotides: TGTGCCAGCAGTCCCGGGGTGTCTGGGGCCAACGTCCTGACTTTC. Translating gives CASSPGVSGANVLTF.

The genes are TRBV4-3 and TRBJ1-2, with TRBD1 as a possible D gene (6 bases). Germline-derived CDR1 and CDR2 are LGHNA and YSLEER. Between the trimmed V and J ends, which lost 2 bases and 8 bases, there was a span of 12 bases. The CDR3 is 13 residues long. The CDR3 bases are TGCGCCAGCAGCCAACAGGGGTATGTCGGCTACACCTTC. Its protein product is CASSQQGYVGYTF.

V usage is TRBV13 and J usage is TRBJ2-1; D is perhaps TRBD1 (6 bases). Germline V lookup: CDR1 PRHDT, CDR2 FYEKMQ (reference sequence). This CDR3 contains 15 residues. The V gene lost 5 bases and the J gene lost 1 base, with 12 bases spanning the gap. The CDR3 DNA sequence: TGTGCCAGCAGCCCTACAGGGTGGTCCTACAATGAGCAGTTCTTC. Residues: CASSPTGWSYNEQFF.

The chain joins TRBV19 to TRBJ2-1, with 9 positions matching TRBD1. This CDR3 has 16 amino acids. From germline, CDR1 is LNHDA and CDR2 SQIVND (reference sequence). The V segment lost 3 bases and the J segment 4 bases; nucleotides outside the gene matches: 7. The CDR3: CASSMSRTGAYNEQFF. The CDR3 nucleotides are TGTGCCAGTAGTATGTCCAGGACAGGGGCTTACAATGAGCAGTTCTTC.

The rearrangement uses TRBV6-4 and TRBJ1-2; D ambiguous. CDR1 and CDR2 from the germline V gene are MRHNA and SNTAGT. The CDR3 is 13 residues long. The ends were cut back, 3 bases at V and 4 bases at J, with 9 bases in the middle. The CDR3 DNA reads TGTGCCAGCAGTGATTCAGGTGGCTATGGCTACACCTTC. It codes for CASSDSGGYGYTF.

J is TRBJ1-2 and V is TRBV6-5; D is possibly TRBD1 (5 bases). The germline CDR1 and CDR2 sequences are MNHEY and SVGAGI. V was clipped by 6 bases and J by 8 bases, with 19 bases between them. This CDR3 region has 14 residues. This CDR3 is CASRGLGATGGYTF. CDR3 in DNA: TGTGCCAGCAGAGGTCTCGGGGCCACCGGGGGCTACACCTTC.

The rearrangement links TRBV19 to TRBJ1-3; TRBD1 might be the D (5 bases). Per germline, CDR1 LNHDA and CDR2 SQIVND (reference sequence). The CDR3 runs 14 residues. V was pared by 3 bases and J by 4 bases, with 10 bases between. The CDR3: CASSMSRDGNTIYF. DNA for the CDR3: TGTGCCAGTAGTATGAGCAGGGACGGAAACACCATATATTTT.